These T cell receptor beta chains were read from a single sample in a study of blood T cell repertoires in COVID-19. Here immunoSEQ multiplex PCR was the method, and the copy in TCRdb shows in-frame clones only, minus some. The sample includes around 170,000 clones, around 86% of them seen just once. The sample taken for sequencing was peripheral blood. The receptor source for this set is a woman in her 70s with COVID-19, enrolled during active disease. Both conserved end residues are part of each CDR3. Fields, in order: V gene, D gene, J gene, CDR3 protein. The D gene is left open where the match is weak.

TRBV9	-	TRBJ2-7	CASSSTVRGGQYF
TRBV28	TRBD2	TRBJ2-3	CATVRTSGGTQYF
TRBV7-8	-	TRBJ1-1	CASSFPGNTEAFF
TRBV15	TRBD2	TRBJ2-5	CATSRGDTRLAVNQETQYF
TRBV7-2	TRBD1	TRBJ1-2	CASSLGGQGLPSEGYTF
TRBV29-1	TRBD2	TRBJ2-1	CSAPGLAGHNEQFF
TRBV11-2	-	TRBJ1-1	CASSRGTGLSTEAFF
TRBV11-3	-	TRBJ2-4	CASSSRAGIQYF
TRBV4-3	-	TRBJ2-3	CASSQASLVTDTQYF
TRBV19	-	TRBJ2-1	CASSTSAAINNEQFF
TRBV18	-	TRBJ2-7	CASSPKGESYYEQYF
TRBV28	TRBD1	TRBJ2-1	CASSSGTAKFF
TRBV6-2/TRBV6-3	-	TRBJ2-1	CASSYSKSREKRGYNEQFF
TRBV12-3/TRBV12-4	-	TRBJ2-7	CASSLGSYEQYF
TRBV18	TRBD2	TRBJ2-1	CASSLQALAGEEQFF
TRBV14	-	TRBJ1-2	CASSRKQGRDYGYTF
TRBV10-2	TRBD2	TRBJ2-1	CASSWGRGHEQFF
TRBV7-2	TRBD2	TRBJ2-3	CASSLGLAGTGTDTQYF
TRBV2	-	TRBJ2-7	CASSIGPTNYNEQYF
TRBV7-9	-	TRBJ2-2	CASSSEAGTGELFF